This T cell receptor (beta chain) was identified in a study of shared clonotypes between healthy human individuals. General study results and limits: The researchers took only blood, and tissue repertoires probably look different.

The V gene end was trimmed by 5 bases and the J gene end by 0 bases; junction bases not matched to a gene: 6. The CDR3 runs 16 residues. Germline values: CDR1 MDHEN, CDR2 SYDVKM. Comment on this clone: As yet, its antigen is unknown.

Produced via immunoSEQ multiplex PCR; TCRdb's table is partial and in-frame only. In the table there are about 1.1 million clones, more than 75% of which are singletons. The chain joins TRBV28 to TRBJ1-4; 7 positions agree with TRBD1. Sequenced input: memory CD4+ T cells from PBMCs. Sample subset: CD45RA-negative fraction. This receptor was obtained from a man in his late teens or twenties in good health. Some clones in this sample may be carry-over from other donors' samples. The CDR3 is CASSPLGQATNEKLFF. DNA of the CDR3: TGTGCCAGCAGTCCCCTAGGACAGGCAACTAATGAAAAACTGTTTTTT.